One and the same sample provided the 3 T cell receptor beta chains below, sequenced in a study of blood T cells in healthy people across ages. The authors ran a second PCR of roughly 6 to 12 cycles using a sample-barcoded 5' primer and a J-beta primer mix. TCRdb reanalysed the 5' RACE reads using MiXCR and keeps one entry per CDR3 protein. The data hold about 700,000 distinct CDR3 sequences, with about a third observed a single time. The sample was blood. These receptors were taken from a woman of 80 years or more in good health.

As concerns this clonotype: At one end the junction does not follow the germline gene, possibly because of a read error. This sequence joins TRBV27 and TRBJ1-1; D is uncertain. The CDR3 sequence is 14 residues long. Germline CDR1 reads MNHEY; CDR2 reads SMNVEV (reference sequence). The CDR3: CVSSRDFMNTEAFF. The DNA for the CDR3 is TGTGTCAGCAGCCGTGACTTCATGAACACTGAAGCTTTCTTT.

This clonotype was observed many times. The chain uses TRBV20-1 and TRBJ2-7; 8 bases line up with TRBD1. With 6 bases clipped from V and 2 bases from J, the junction kept 9 bases outside the gene matches. This CDR3 region has 14 residues. Germline V gene lookup returns CDR1 DFQATT and CDR2 SNEGSKA (reference sequence). This CDR3 reads CSAPPGGRTYEQYF. In DNA form, the CDR3 reads TGCAGTGCGCCTCCAGGGGGCCGGACCTACGAGCAGTACTTC.

The CDR3 spells CASSRRYSGANVLTF. As DNA, the CDR3 is TGTGCCAGCAGCCGGCGGTACTCTGGGGCCAACGTCCTGACTTTC. The chain has TRBV7-9 and TRBJ2-6, with unresolved D. V dropped 5 bases and J dropped 0 bases, with 8 bases sitting between them. This CDR3 contains 15 residues. The germline V gene has CDR1 SEHNR and CDR2 FQNEAQ (reference sequence). The variable domain in full, with the rest retrieved from reference TRBV7-9 and TRBJ2-6, is DTGVSQNPRHKITKRGQNVTFRCDPISEHNRLYWYRQTLGQGPEFLTYFQNEAQLEKSRLLSDRFSAERPKGSFSTLEIQRTEQGDSAMYLCASSRRYSGANVLTFGAGSRLTVL.